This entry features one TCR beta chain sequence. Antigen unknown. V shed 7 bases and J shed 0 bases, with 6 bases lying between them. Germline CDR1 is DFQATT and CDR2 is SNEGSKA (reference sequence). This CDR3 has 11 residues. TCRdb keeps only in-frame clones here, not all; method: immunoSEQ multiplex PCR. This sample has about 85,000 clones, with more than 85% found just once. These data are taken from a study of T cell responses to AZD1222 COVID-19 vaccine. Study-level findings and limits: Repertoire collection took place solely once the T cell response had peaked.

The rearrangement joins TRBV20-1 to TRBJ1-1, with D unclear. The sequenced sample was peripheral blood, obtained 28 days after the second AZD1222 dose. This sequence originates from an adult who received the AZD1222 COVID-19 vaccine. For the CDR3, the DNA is TGCAGTGGTCGGTTGAACACTGAAGCTTTCTTT. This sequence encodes CSGRLNTEAFF.